These 17 T cell receptor beta chains originate from one sample sequenced in a study of cytomegalovirus exposure and HLA in healthy donors. It was with 60 Vbeta and 13 Jbeta primers that the PCR ran. Using immunoSEQ multiplex PCR, the repertoire was profiled, and TCRdb retains in-frame clones only, with some absent. This sample's clone table lists 50,000 to 70,000 clones. Sequencing was done on a sample of PBMCs. The receptors shown here come from a woman under 30 in good health and CMV-seronegative.

The chain links TRBV7-9 to TRBJ1-2; tentative D call: TRBD1 (5 bases). The ends were cut back, 3 bases at V and 8 bases at J, with 13 bases in the middle. The germline V gene encodes CDR1 SEHNR and CDR2 FQNEAQ (reference sequence). The CDR3 is 13 residues long. This chain's CDR3 is CASSLGQGGGYTF. The DNA for the CDR3 is TGTGCCAGCAGCTTGGGCCAGGGTGGAGGCTACACCTTC.

The rearrangement uses TRBV5-1 and TRBJ2-7; 8 nucleotides agree with TRBD2. This CDR3 spans 16 amino acids. V shed 6 bases and J 4 bases; nucleotides not matched to a gene: 15. CDR1 and CDR2 from the germline V gene are SGHRS and YFSETQ. CDR3 sequence: CASTRGAGDSGYEQYF. CDR3 bases: TGCGCCAGCACCCGAGGAGCGGGAGACTCCGGGTACGAGCAGTACTTC. The entire variable domain, with the rest obtained from reference TRBV5-1 and TRBJ2-7, is as follows: KAGVTQTPRYLIKTRGQQVTLSCSPISGHRSVSWYQQTPGQGLQFLFEYFSETQRNKGNFPGRFSGRQFSNSRSEMNVSTLELGDSALYLCASTRGAGDSGYEQYFGPGTRLTVT.

The chain combines TRBV9 with TRBJ2-7; TRBD2 matches at 7 bases. Losses at the gene ends were 3 bases for V and 1 base for J; bases not matched to a gene: 10. CDR1 is SGDLS, CDR2 YYNGEE, per germline. CDR3 length equals 16 residues. The CDR3 loop is CASSGEGPSGSYEQYF. CDR3 nucleotides: TGTGCCAGCAGCGGGGAAGGGCCTAGCGGTTCCTACGAGCAGTACTTC.

The rearrangement uses TRBV25-1 and TRBJ1-1; D gene unclear. The CDR3 spans 12 residues. Trimming cost V 3 bases and J 5 bases, with 7 bases left between them. CDR1 and CDR2 from the germline V gene are MGHDK and SYGVNS. CDR3 region: CASSDYGTEAFF. The CDR3 DNA sequence: TGTGCCAGCAGTGATTACGGGACTGAAGCTTTCTTT.

The chain recombines TRBV4-1 with TRBJ2-7, with D maybe TRBD1 (6 bases). V lost 2 bases to trimming and J lost 2 bases, with 10 bases between them. The CDR3 contains 14 residues. CDR1 is MGHRA and CDR2 is YSYEKL in the germline V gene. This CDR3 is CASSQHRVAYEQYF. In nucleotides, the CDR3 is TGCGCCAGCAGCCAACACAGGGTAGCCTACGAGCAGTACTTC.

This chain joins TRBV2 and TRBJ2-5, with TRBD2 matching 8 bases. The junction had 8 bases not matched to a gene; V was cut back by 7 bases and J by 7 bases. This CDR3 spans 13 amino acids. The V gene's germline CDR1 is SNHLY and CDR2 FYNNEI. CDR3 loop: CASTVRGVVTQYF. CDR3 bases: TGTGCCAGCACTGTGCGGGGGGTTGTGACCCAGTACTTC.

The CDR3 DNA sequence: TGTGCCTGGAGCTCAAAGGGGACAGGGAAGTGGCGCGGGACTAGCGGGGGAGACAATGAGCAGTTCTTC. Its protein is CAWSSKGTGKWRGTSGGDNEQFF. The chain has TRBV30 and TRBJ2-1; 14 positions agree with TRBD2. The CDR3 is 23 residues long. The germline V gene has CDR1 GTSNPN and CDR2 SVGIG (reference sequence). The V and J ends lost 3 bases and 5 bases, in that order; junction bases with no gene match: 27.

Concerning this clone: At one end the junction does not follow the germline gene, possibly because of a read error. The rearrangement links TRBV19 to TRBJ1-6; D is undetermined. Germline assignment: CDR1 LNHDA and CDR2 SQIVND (reference sequence). This CDR3 is built from 16 residues. The CDR3 region has the DNA TGTGCCAGTAGTCCCCAAAGAGGCTCCTATAATTCACCCCTACACTTT. Its translation: CASSPQRGSYNSPLHF.

This sequence joins TRBV20-1 and TRBJ2-1, with D uncertain. Germline CDR1 DFQATT, CDR2 SNEGSKA (reference sequence). V gave up 5 bases and J gave up 9 bases, with 8 bases separating them. The CDR3 sequence is 10 residues long. The DNA of the CDR3 is TGCAGTGCTCAGTCGGGTGAGCAGTTCTTC. Its protein is CSAQSGEQFF.

The chain recombines TRBV11-3 with TRBJ1-6; D not certain. V was trimmed by 3 bases and J by 8 bases, leaving 5 bases between them. Germline-derived CDR1 and CDR2 are SGHNT and YENEEA. The CDR3 sequence is 12 residues long. The CDR3 nucleotides are TGTGCCAGCAGCTTTTCCGATTCACCCCTCCACTTT. Amino acids: CASSFSDSPLHF.

V usage is TRBV19 and J usage is TRBJ2-7, with a weak D call TRBD2 (6 bases). Trimming removed 3 bases from V and 6 bases from J, with 15 bases in between. This CDR3 spans 14 amino acids. The V gene's germline CDR1 is LNHDA and CDR2 SQIVND (reference sequence). CDR3 amino acids: CASSMGGTLFEQYF. Written as DNA, the CDR3 is TGTGCCAGTAGTATGGGTGGGACTCTTTTCGAGCAGTACTTC.

V gene TRBV9 combines with J gene TRBJ2-7, with TRBD2 matching over 7 bases. Trimming cost V 4 bases and J 6 bases; bases outside gene matches: 16. The CDR3 extends over 16 amino acids. Germline V gene sequence: CDR1 SGDLS, CDR2 YYNGEE. CDR3 bases: TGTGCCAGCAGCCCCCAACGGTGGGCGGGAGCACCCGAGCAGTACTTC. Its translation: CASSPQRWAGAPEQYF.

CDR3: CACGSGGAGTDTQYF. The CDR3 DNA sequence: TGTGCCTGCGGTAGCGGGGGGGCCGGCACAGATACGCAGTATTTT. The J gene is TRBJ2-3, the V gene TRBV30; 11 nucleotides match TRBD2. This CDR3 region has 15 residues. V lost 6 bases and J lost 1; bases outside the gene matches: 6. Germline V gives CDR1 GTSNPN, CDR2 SVGIG (reference sequence).

The chain combines TRBV15 with TRBJ1-2, with D possibly being TRBD1 (5 bases). The length of the CDR3 is 14 residues. Per the germline V gene, CDR1 is LNHNV and CDR2 is YYDKDF (reference sequence). Trimming stripped 5 bases from V and 8 bases from J, with 18 bases between. CDR3 amino acids: CATSPMQGSGGYTF. The CDR3 DNA reads TGTGCCACCAGCCCCATGCAGGGATCGGGCGGCTACACCTTC.

V and J are TRBV25-1 and TRBJ2-1; D perhaps matches TRBD1 (5 bases). Germline values: CDR1 MGHDK, CDR2 SYGVNS. The CDR3 consists of 15 residues. Trimming cost V 6 bases and J 2 bases, with 14 bases left between them. The DNA of the CDR3 is TGTGCCAGCAGCGCCACAGGATCACCCTACAATGAGCAGTTCTTC. Its protein product is CASSATGSPYNEQFF.

V gene TRBV9 combines with J gene TRBJ2-7, with 7 nucleotides matching TRBD1. This CDR3 is built from 16 residues. V lost 2 bases to trimming and J lost 0 bases; unmatched junction nucleotides: 8. Germline CDR1 SGDLS, CDR2 YYNGEE. The CDR3 is CASSVYGTASSYEQYF. In DNA, the CDR3 is TGTGCCAGCAGCGTCTACGGGACAGCCTCCTCCTACGAGCAGTACTTC.

This chain joins TRBV6-1 and TRBJ1-3; TRBD1 might be the D (6 bases). The CDR3 loop spans 15 amino acids. V lost 5 bases and J lost 2, with 13 bases in between. Germline lookup yields CDR1 MNHNS and CDR2 SASEGT. DNA for the CDR3: TGTGCCAGCAGTACAGCACAGGGACCTGGAAACACCATATATTTT. This codes for CASSTAQGPGNTIYF.